The 22 T cell receptor beta chains listed next were all sequenced from one sample in a study of blood T cell repertoires in COVID-19. Sequenced by immunoSEQ multiplex PCR; TCRdb stores in-frame clones only, minus some. The sample shows hundreds of thousands of clones, about 83% of them seen only once. Sequenced: PBMCs or T cells enriched from blood (not recorded which). The source of these receptors is a woman between 50 and 59 years old who had been exposed to COVID-19.

The chain is built from TRBV20-1 and TRBJ1-2, with 9 positions matching TRBD1. The length of the CDR3 is 16 residues. CDR1 is DFQATT, CDR2 SNEGSKA, per germline (reference sequence). Losses at the gene ends were 3 bases for V and 4 bases for J; bases not matched to a gene: 12. The CDR3 coding sequence is TGCAGTGCTAGTAACGGCGGGACAGGGTCCGTCTATGGCTACACCTTC. It translates to CSASNGGTGSVYGYTF.

The chain combines TRBV15 with TRBJ2-7; 7 bases match TRBD1. Per the germline V gene, CDR1 is LNHNV and CDR2 is YYDKDF (reference sequence). The length of the CDR3 is 14 residues. V was clipped by 6 bases and J by 2 bases; unmatched bases: 7. The CDR3 DNA reads as TGTGCCACCAGGGTAGGGGGCTCAACCTACGAGCAGTACTTC. Its protein product is CATRVGGSTYEQYF.

The gene calls are TRBV10-3 and TRBJ1-5, with a tentative D call TRBD1 (5 bases). CDR1 is ENHRY, CDR2 SYGVKD, per germline. The CDR3 has 14 residues. Trimming took off 6 bases at V and 1 base at J, with 10 bases between the two ends. In nucleotides, the CDR3 is TGTGCCATCAGGGGGCAGATAAGCAATCAGCCCCAGCATTTT. It specifies CAIRGQISNQPQHF.

Note on this clone: The identical CDR3 is also encoded by other nucleotide sequences in the sample. The genes are TRBV11-2 and TRBJ1-2, with D tentatively TRBD1 (5 bases). Germline CDR1 reads SGHAT; CDR2 reads FQNNGV. The CDR3 extends over 13 amino acids. Trimming pared 4 bases from V and 5 bases from J, leaving 11 bases between. Here the CDR3 DNA reads TGTGCCAGCAGCTCTGGGGGGGTGTATGGCTACACCTTC. Its protein product is CASSSGGVYGYTF.

This clone occurred a few times. The CDR3 region is CASSESAGQAVLSPLHF. CDR3 sequence (DNA): TGCGCCAGCAGTGAGTCGGCGGGACAGGCGGTTCTTTCACCCCTCCACTTT. The chain is built from TRBV10-2 and TRBJ1-6; 8 bases are a match to TRBD1. Germline loops: CDR1 WSHSY, CDR2 SAAADI. The J segment lost 9 bases and the V segment lost 0 bases, leaving 10 bases of the junction unmatched. CDR3 length equals 17 residues.

This clone is a singleton in its sample. The chain uses TRBV27 and TRBJ1-2; 8 bases line up with TRBD1. Trimming at V came to 6 bases and at J to 8 bases, leaving 11 bases not matched to a gene. CDR3 length: 14 amino acids. Germline loops: CDR1 MNHEY, CDR2 SMNVEV (reference sequence). The CDR3 loop reads CASRTAGGAGGYTF. CDR3 in DNA: TGTGCCAGCAGAACGGCAGGGGGCGCGGGAGGCTACACCTTC.

This clone was observed a single time. The chain carries TRBV29-1 and TRBJ1-1, with no clear D. Germline V CDR1 and CDR2: SQVTM, ANQGSEA. V gave up 3 bases and J gave up 10 bases, with 12 bases separating them. CDR3 size: 11 residues. The CDR3 loop reads CSVDRGSGAFF. The CDR3 bases are TGCAGCGTTGATAGAGGGTCGGGAGCTTTCTTT.

V gene TRBV4-2 combines with J gene TRBJ2-1, with D tentatively TRBD2 (5 bases). The CDR3 consists of 14 residues. V shed 0 bases and J shed 9 bases, with 12 bases lying between them. CDR1 and CDR2 (germline): LGHNA, YNFKEQ. CDR3 region: CASSQDPGVGEQFF. The CDR3 DNA sequence: TGTGCCAGCAGCCAAGATCCCGGGGTGGGTGAGCAGTTCTTC.

This chain links TRBV7-7 with TRBJ2-5, with 11 bases that match TRBD2. Germline V gives CDR1 SSHAT, CDR2 FNYEAQ (reference sequence). The CDR3 consists of 15 residues. V gave up 5 bases and J gave up 2 bases; unmatched junction bases: 4. CDR3 nucleotide sequence: TGTGCCAGCAGCCTTGGGACTAGCGGACAAGAGACCCAGTACTTC. Residues: CASSLGTSGQETQYF.

The chain carries TRBV10-1 and TRBJ2-1; D is possibly TRBD2 (5 bases). Germline assignment: CDR1 WNHNN and CDR2 SYGVQD (reference sequence). The CDR3 is 15 amino acids. Trimming stripped 10 bases from V and 0 bases from J, with 16 bases between. CDR3 residues: CATGVTRSSYNEQFF. Here the CDR3 DNA reads TGCGCCACCGGGGTTACAAGGAGCTCCTACAATGAGCAGTTCTTC.

This rearrangement joins TRBV3-1 (or the pseudogene TRBV3-2) to TRBJ2-1; no clear D. This CDR3 spans 15 amino acids. Germline CDR1 LGHDT, CDR2 YNNKEL (reference sequence). The germline V and J ends were trimmed by 1 base and 6 bases, with 13 bases remaining between them. The DNA of the CDR3 is TGTGCCAGCAGCCAAGGATATGCACTCTTCAATGAGCAGTTCTTC. This sequence encodes CASSQGYALFNEQFF.

About this clone itself: Additional DNA sequences in this sample encode the identical CDR3. This chain uses TRBV29-1 with TRBJ1-5, with 7 bases matching TRBD1. Per the germline V gene, CDR1 is SQVTM and CDR2 is ANQGSEA. V lost 5 bases and J lost 4; bases outside the gene matches: 8. The CDR3 totals 14 residues. The CDR3 coding sequence is TGCAGCGTTTCTACAGGGGTGGGTAATCAGCCCCAGCATTTT. Amino acid sequence: CSVSTGVGNQPQHF.

The chain couples TRBV19 to TRBJ1-1, with D uncertain. The CDR3 extends over 14 amino acids. Germline values: CDR1 LNHDA, CDR2 SQIVND (reference sequence). The ends were cut back, 3 bases at V and 0 bases at J, with 8 bases in the middle. CDR3 amino acids: CASSIDNLNTEAFF. CDR3 nucleotides: TGTGCCAGTAGTATTGACAACTTGAACACTGAAGCTTTCTTT.

The rearrangement joins TRBV30 to TRBJ1-1; D might be TRBD1 (6 bases). Germline CDR1 GTSNPN, CDR2 SVGIG (reference sequence). CDR3 length equals 12 residues. Trimming pared 8 bases from V and 4 bases from J, leaving 14 bases between. CDR3 sequence (DNA): TGTGCCGGCGACAGGTATTTCACTGAAGCTTTCTTT. This sequence encodes CAGDRYFTEAFF.

The chain employs TRBV19 and TRBJ1-1; D not resolved. The CDR3 is made up of 15 amino acids. V was clipped by 5 bases and J by 0 bases, with 13 bases between them. Germline-derived CDR1 and CDR2 are LNHDA and SQIVND (reference sequence). The CDR3 sequence: CASSQLKPLNTEAFF. The CDR3 coding sequence is TGTGCCAGTAGTCAACTCAAGCCACTGAACACTGAAGCTTTCTTT.

This clone has only a few counts. The chain couples TRBV19 to TRBJ1-5; 8 bases are a match to TRBD1. The CDR3 covers 14 residues. The germline gives CDR1 LNHDA, CDR2 SQIVND (reference sequence). With V trimmed by 7 bases and J by 5 bases, 7 bases remained unmatched. In nucleotides, the CDR3 is TGTGCCAGTACCCGGACAGGGACGGATCAGCCCCAGCATTTT. Protein sequence: CASTRTGTDQPQHF.

The V gene is TRBV5-1, the J gene TRBJ2-1, with 8 positions matching TRBD2. Trimming removed 4 bases from V and 2 bases from J; junction bases left unmatched: 5. CDR3 length: 15 residues. Per germline, CDR1 SGHRS and CDR2 YFSETQ. In DNA, the CDR3 is TGCGCCAGCAGCGAACTAGCGGCCGCCTACAATGAGCAGTTCTTC. Protein sequence: CASSELAAAYNEQFF. Full variable domain (missing parts from reference TRBV5-1 and TRBJ2-1): KAGVTQTPRYLIKTRGQQVTLSCSPISGHRSVSWYQQTPGQGLQFLFEYFSETQRNKGNFPGRFSGRQFSNSRSEMNVSTLELGDSALYLCASSELAAAYNEQFFGPGTRLTVL.

The chain employs TRBV30 and TRBJ2-2; no clear D. The germline CDR1 and CDR2 sequences are GTSNPN and SVGIG (reference sequence). The CDR3 runs to 13 residues. The V end was cut by 2 bases, the J end by 2 bases, with 6 bases between. CDR3 sequence (DNA): TGTGCCTGGAGTACACAAAACACCGGGGAGCTGTTTTTT. Translating gives CAWSTQNTGELFF. The full variable domain, with the rest looked up from reference TRBV30 and TRBJ2-2, is SQTIHQWPATLVQPVGSPLSLECTVEGTSNPNLYWYRQAAGRGLQLLFYSVGIGQISSEVPQNLSASRPQDRQFILSSKKLLLSDSGFYLCAWSTQNTGELFFGEGSRLTVL.

Here the CDR3 reads CASRNGGAHEQFF. CDR3 bases: TGTGCCAGCAGAAACGGGGGGGCCCATGAGCAGTTCTTC. This chain uses TRBV6-5 with TRBJ2-1, with 8 bases lining up with TRBD2. CDR1 MNHEY and CDR2 SVGAGI come from the germline V gene. The CDR3 is 13 residues long. Trimming at V came to 6 bases and at J to 8 bases, leaving 6 bases not matched to a gene.

The genes are TRBV19 and TRBJ1-2; no clear D. From germline, CDR1 is LNHDA and CDR2 SQIVND (reference sequence). The V and J ends lost 5 bases and 3 bases respectively, with 19 bases between them. The length of the CDR3 is 16 residues. The CDR3 protein is CASSEPPILLDYGYTF. The CDR3 bases are TGTGCCAGTAGTGAGCCCCCTATACTTCTTGACTATGGCTACACCTTC.

The chain couples TRBV12-3 or TRBV12-4 to TRBJ1-1; 8 bases fit TRBD1. CDR3 length: 11 residues. J gave up 8 bases and V 7 bases, and 3 bases lay outside the gene matches. The chain's CDR3 is CASTRTGEAFF. The DNA of the CDR3 is TGTGCCAGCACCCGGACAGGGGAAGCTTTCTTT.

V is TRBV5-8 and J is TRBJ1-2; no reliable D call. This CDR3 contains 11 residues. CDR1 is SGHTS and CDR2 is YDEGEE in the germline V gene. Trimming cost V 6 bases and J 4 bases, with 7 bases left between them. DNA for the CDR3: TGTGCCAGCAATGTTATCTATGGCTACACCTTC. Its translation: CASNVIYGYTF.